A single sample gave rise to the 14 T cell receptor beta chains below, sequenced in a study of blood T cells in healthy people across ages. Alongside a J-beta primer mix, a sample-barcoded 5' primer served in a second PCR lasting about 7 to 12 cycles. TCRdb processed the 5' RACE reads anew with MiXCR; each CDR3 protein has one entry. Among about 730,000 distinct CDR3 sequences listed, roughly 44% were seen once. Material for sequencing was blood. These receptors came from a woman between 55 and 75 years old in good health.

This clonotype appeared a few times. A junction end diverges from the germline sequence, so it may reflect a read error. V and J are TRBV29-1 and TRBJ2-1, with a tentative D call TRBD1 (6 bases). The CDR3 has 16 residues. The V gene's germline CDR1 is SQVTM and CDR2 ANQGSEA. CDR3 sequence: CSAETPIGQLNNEQFF. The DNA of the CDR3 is TGCAGCGCTGAAACGCCGATTGGACAGTTAAACAATGAGCAGTTCTTC.

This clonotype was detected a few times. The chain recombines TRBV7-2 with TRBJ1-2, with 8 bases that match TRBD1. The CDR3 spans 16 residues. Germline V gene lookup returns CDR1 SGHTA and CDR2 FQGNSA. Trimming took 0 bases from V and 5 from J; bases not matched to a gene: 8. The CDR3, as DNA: TGTGCCAGCAGCTTAGCCCCCCCCGGGACAGGATATGGCTACACCTTC. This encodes CASSLAPPGTGYGYTF.

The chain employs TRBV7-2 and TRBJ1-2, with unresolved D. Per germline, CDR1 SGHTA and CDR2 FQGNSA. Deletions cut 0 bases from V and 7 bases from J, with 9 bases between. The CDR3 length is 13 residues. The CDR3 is CASSLATEGGYTF. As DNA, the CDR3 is TGTGCCAGCAGCTTAGCTACGGAGGGTGGCTACACCTTC.

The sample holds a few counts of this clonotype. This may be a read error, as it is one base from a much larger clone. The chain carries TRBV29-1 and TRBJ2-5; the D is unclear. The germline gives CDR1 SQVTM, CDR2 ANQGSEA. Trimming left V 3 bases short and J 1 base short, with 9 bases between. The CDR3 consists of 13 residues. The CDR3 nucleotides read TGCAGCGTTGAGGGCCGGACCCAAGAGACCCAGTACTTC. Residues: CSVEGRTQETQYF. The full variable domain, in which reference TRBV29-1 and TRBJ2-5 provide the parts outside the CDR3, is SAVISQKPSRDICQRGTSLTIQCQVDSQVTMMFWYRQQPGQSLTLIATANQGSEATYESGFVIDKFPISRPNLTFSTLTVSNMSPEDSSIYLCSVEGRTQETQYFGPGTRLLVL.

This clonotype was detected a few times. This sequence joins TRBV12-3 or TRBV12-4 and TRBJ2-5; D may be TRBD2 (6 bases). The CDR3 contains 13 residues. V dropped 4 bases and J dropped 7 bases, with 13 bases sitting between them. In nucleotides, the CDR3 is TGTGCCAGCAGTTCGAACCCGGAGGGGACCCAGTACTTC. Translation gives CASSSNPEGTQYF.

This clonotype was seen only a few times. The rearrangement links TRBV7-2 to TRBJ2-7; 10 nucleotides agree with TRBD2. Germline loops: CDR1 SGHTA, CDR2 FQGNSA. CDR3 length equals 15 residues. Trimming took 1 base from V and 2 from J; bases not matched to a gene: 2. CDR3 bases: TGTGCCAGCAGCTTAGTTAGCGGGGGGACCTACGAGCAGTACTTC. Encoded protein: CASSLVSGGTYEQYF.

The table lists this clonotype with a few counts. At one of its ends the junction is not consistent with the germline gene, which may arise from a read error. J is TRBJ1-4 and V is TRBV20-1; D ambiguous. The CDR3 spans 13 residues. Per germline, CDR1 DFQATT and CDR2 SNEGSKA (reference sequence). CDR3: CSARAHANEKLFF. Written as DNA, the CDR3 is TGCAGTGCCAGAGCACATGCTAATGAAAAACTGTTTTTT.

The CDR3 region is CASGLGLGNNNQPQHF. For the CDR3, the DNA is TGTGCTAGTGGTTTGGGCCTGGGGAATAACAATCAGCCCCAGCATTTT. This chain joins TRBV12-5 and TRBJ1-5, with no clear D. V was trimmed by 1 base and J by 3 bases, leaving 13 bases between them. Per germline, CDR1 LGHNT and CDR2 FRNRAP. This CDR3 has 16 amino acids.

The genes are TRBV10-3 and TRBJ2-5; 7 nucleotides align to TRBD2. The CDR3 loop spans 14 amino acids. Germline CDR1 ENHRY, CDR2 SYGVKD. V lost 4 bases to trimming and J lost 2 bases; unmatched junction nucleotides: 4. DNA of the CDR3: TGTGCCATCAGTGTTGGGGGGGGGCAAGAGACCCAGTACTTC. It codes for CAISVGGGQETQYF.

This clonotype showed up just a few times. CDR3 sequence: CSVLLSGGDEDTQYF. The CDR3 DNA follows: TGCAGCGTTCTGCTTAGCGGGGGCGATGAAGATACGCAGTATTTT. The genes are TRBV29-1 and TRBJ2-3; 9 nucleotides line up with TRBD2. Germline CDR1 SQVTM, CDR2 ANQGSEA. With 5 bases clipped from V and 5 bases from J, the junction kept 11 bases outside the gene matches. The CDR3 has 15 residues.

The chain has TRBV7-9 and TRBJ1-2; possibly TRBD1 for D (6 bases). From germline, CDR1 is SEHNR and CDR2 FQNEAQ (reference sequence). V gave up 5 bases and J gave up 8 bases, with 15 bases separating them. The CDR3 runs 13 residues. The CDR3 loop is CASSHAPGEGYTF. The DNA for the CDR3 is TGTGCCAGCAGCCACGCTCCAGGGGAGGGCTACACCTTC.

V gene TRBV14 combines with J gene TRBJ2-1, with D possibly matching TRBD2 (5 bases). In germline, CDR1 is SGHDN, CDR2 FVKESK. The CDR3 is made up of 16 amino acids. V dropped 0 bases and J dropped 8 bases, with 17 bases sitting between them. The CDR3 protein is CASSQELGVPPYEQFF. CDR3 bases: TGTGCCAGCAGCCAAGAACTCGGGGTTCCCCCCTATGAGCAGTTCTTC.

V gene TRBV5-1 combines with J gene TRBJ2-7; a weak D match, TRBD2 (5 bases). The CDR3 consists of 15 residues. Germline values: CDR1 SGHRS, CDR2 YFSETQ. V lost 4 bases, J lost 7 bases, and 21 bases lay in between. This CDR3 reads CASSPRGSTGFEQYF. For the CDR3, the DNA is TGCGCCAGCAGCCCACGGGGATCTACGGGGTTTGAGCAGTACTTC.

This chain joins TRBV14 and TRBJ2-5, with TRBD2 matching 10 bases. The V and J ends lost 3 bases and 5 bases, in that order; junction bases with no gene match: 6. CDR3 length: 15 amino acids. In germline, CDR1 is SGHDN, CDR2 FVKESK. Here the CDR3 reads CASSQILAGTETQYF. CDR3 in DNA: TGTGCCAGCAGCCAGATACTAGCGGGAACGGAGACCCAGTACTTC.